This is a list of T cell receptor beta chains from one sample in a study of blood T cell repertoires in COVID-19. Here immunoSEQ multiplex PCR was the method, and the copy in TCRdb shows in-frame clones only, minus some. The table has about 140,000 clones, approximately 80% seen once. Sequenced sample: PBMCs or T cells enriched from blood (not recorded which). The receptors here all came from a man between 65 and 79 years old who had been exposed to COVID-19. CDR3s include the opening cysteine and the closing phenylalanine or tryptophan. The D gene is left open where the match is weak. Only part of the rows carry a size: once, few, many, or a class if the clone is expanded.

D,size,J,V,CDR3,DNA
NA,NA,TRBJ1-1,TRBV9,CASSLGLGTTNTEAFF,TGTGCCAGCAGCTTAGGACTGGGGACTACGAACACTGAAGCTTTCTTT
TRBD1,NA,TRBJ1-1,TRBV3-1/TRBV3-2,CASSRTQGNTEAFF,TGTGCCAGCAGCCGCACACAGGGGAATACTGAAGCTTTCTTT
TRBD2,NA,TRBJ2-7,TRBV28,CASSSLAGTSGSGRYEQYF,TGTGCCAGCAGTAGCCTCGCCGGGACTAGCGGGAGTGGGAGATACGAGCAGTACTTC
TRBD2,NA,TRBJ2-5,TRBV5-6,CASSLAIGGGNQETQYF,TGTGCCAGCAGCTTGGCCATCGGCGGGGGAAACCAAGAGACCCAGTACTTC
TRBD1,NA,TRBJ1-5,TRBV7-2,CASSLEGARGFHQPQHF,TGTGCCAGCAGCTTAGAGGGGGCCAGGGGGTTTCATCAGCCCCAGCATTTT
NA,NA,TRBJ2-3,TRBV14,CASSQEGVRGSQYF,TGTGCCAGCAGCCAAGAAGGAGTGCGGGGTTCGCAGTATTTT
NA,NA,TRBJ1-2,TRBV30,CAWSRANYGYTF,TGTGCCTGGTCACGGGCTAACTATGGCTACACCTTC
NA,NA,TRBJ2-3,TRBV21-1,CASSPGGADTQYF,TGTGCCAGCAGCCCGGGGGGGGCAGATACGCAGTATTTT
NA,once,TRBJ2-5,TRBV21-1,CARGGGREGRKTQYF,TGTGCCCGAGGAGGGGGGCGGGAGGGCCGAAAGACCCAGTACTTC
NA,NA,TRBJ2-7,TRBV7-6,CASSLASNTIGGYEQYF,TGTGCCAGCAGCTTAGCCTCGAATACTATAGGGGGCTACGAGCAGTACTTC
TRBD2,NA,TRBJ2-1,TRBV9,CASSRTPSGAQNDEQFF,TGTGCCAGCAGCCGGACCCCTAGCGGGGCTCAGAACGATGAGCAGTTCTTC
TRBD2,NA,TRBJ2-7,TRBV30,CAWGTSGVYEQYF,TGTGCCTGGGGGACTAGCGGGGTCTACGAGCAGTACTTC
TRBD1,NA,TRBJ2-7,TRBV29-1,CSVRDRSSYEQYF,TGCAGCGTTCGGGACAGGAGCTCCTACGAGCAGTACTTC
NA,once,TRBJ2-3,TRBV18,CASSNQGLGDFWTDTQYF,TGTGCCAGCTCAAACCAGGGGCTAGGCGACTTCTGGACAGATACGCAGTATTTT
NA,NA,TRBJ2-3,TRBV27,CASSSGQISDTQYF,TGTGCCAGCAGTTCAGGACAGATTTCAGATACGCAGTATTTT
NA,NA,TRBJ1-6,TRBV7-2,CASSLIDSSNSPLHF,TGTGCCAGCAGCTTAATAGACAGCTCTAATTCACCCCTCCACTTT
NA,NA,TRBJ1-3,TRBV28,CASRLLGGAGNTIYF,TGTGCCAGCAGATTACTGGGAGGGGCTGGAAACACCATATATTTT
TRBD1,NA,TRBJ1-6,TRBV7-2,CASSLGTGTNSPLHF,TGTGCCAGCAGCTTAGGGACAGGCACAAATTCACCCCTCCACTTT
NA,NA,TRBJ2-7,TRBV1,CTSSLRLAGESYEQYF,TGCACCAGCAGCCTCAGACTAGCGGGGGAATCCTACGAGCAGTACTTC
TRBD2,NA,TRBJ2-1,TRBV2,CASSQLAGFEQFF,TGTGCCAGCAGCCAACTAGCGGGATTTGAGCAGTTCTTC
NA,NA,TRBJ2-1,TRBV10-3,CAISEIGEQFF,TGTGCCATCAGTGAGATCGGTGAGCAGTTCTTC
NA,NA,TRBJ2-3,TRBV10-3,CAISGTVQTDTQYF,TGTGCCATCAGTGGGACAGTACAGACAGATACGCAGTATTTT
NA,NA,TRBJ2-6,TRBV18,CASSSQGSGANVLTF,TGTGCCAGCTCCTCCCAGGGGTCTGGGGCCAACGTCCTGACTTTC
NA,NA,TRBJ1-1,TRBV12-3/TRBV12-4,CASSPTANTEAFF,TGTGCCAGCAGCCCGACAGCGAACACTGAAGCTTTCTTT